A single sample is the source of the 30 T cell receptor beta chains below, sequenced in a study of T cell changes during pregnancy in multiple sclerosis. The protocol was immunoSEQ multiplex PCR, while the TCRdb copy is restricted to in-frame clones and leaves out a portion. The table lists roughly 38,000 clones, more than 75% of them singletons. The specimen was peripheral blood, collected in the third trimester of pregnancy. These receptors came from a female donor in good health, enrolled as a control in a pregnancy study.

The V call is TRBV23-1, the J call TRBJ1-3, with TRBD1 matching 10 bases. TRBV23-1 is an ORF; its function is uncertain. The V gene end was trimmed by 6 bases and the J gene end by 2 bases; junction bases not matched to a gene: 16. This CDR3 region has 19 residues. CDR3 region: CASSSGTGDFKVAGNTIYF. The CDR3 DNA reads as TGCGCCAGCAGCTCAGGGACAGGGGACTTTAAAGTGGCTGGAAACACCATATATTTT.

The gene calls are TRBV20-1 and TRBJ2-7; D remains unclear. With 1 base removed from V and 4 bases from J, the gap between germline ends came to 5 bases. Germline lookup yields CDR1 DFQATT and CDR2 SNEGSKA (reference sequence). This CDR3 contains 11 residues. The CDR3 protein is CSARGAYEQYF. The CDR3 DNA reads TGCAGTGCTAGAGGAGCTTACGAGCAGTACTTC.

This sequence joins TRBV5-6 and TRBJ1-4; 10 positions match TRBD1. The trim removed 5 bases at V and 0 bases at J, leaving 10 bases unmatched. Looked up from germline, CDR1 is SGHDT and CDR2 is YYEEEE. This CDR3 contains 18 residues. CDR3 nucleotides: TGTGCCAGCAGTTGGACAGGGGGGGTCCCGGCAACTAATGAAAAACTGTTTTTT. It yields the protein CASSWTGGVPATNEKLFF.

The gene calls are TRBV20-1 and TRBJ2-1; TRBD2 might be the D (5 bases). The V gene's germline CDR1 is DFQATT and CDR2 SNEGSKA (reference sequence). V lost 3 bases and J 12 bases, leaving 9 bases between the germline ends. The CDR3 totals 10 residues. The CDR3 is CSASSGGQFF. Here the CDR3 DNA reads TGCAGTGCTAGTAGTGGAGGGCAGTTCTTC.

This clone showed up just once. J is TRBJ2-1 and V is TRBV7-9, with TRBD2 identical over 12 bases. Germline trimming cut 5 bases from V and 4 bases from J; bases unmatched to any gene: 12. The CDR3 has 18 amino acids. Germline V gene sequence: CDR1 SEHNR, CDR2 FQNEAQ (reference sequence). The CDR3: CASSLHPLTSGGYNEQFF. CDR3 sequence (DNA): TGTGCCAGCAGCCTCCACCCCCTAACTAGCGGGGGGTACAATGAGCAGTTCTTC.

This chain links TRBV27 with TRBJ1-1, with 7 bases matching TRBD1. CDR3 length equals 15 residues. Germline lookup yields CDR1 MNHEY and CDR2 SMNVEV (reference sequence). V gave up 4 bases and J gave up 3 bases; unmatched junction bases: 8. CDR3 region: CASSSRTGRYTEAFF. Here the CDR3 DNA reads TGTGCCAGCAGTTCCCGGACAGGAAGGTACACTGAAGCTTTCTTT.

V and J are TRBV14 and TRBJ2-1; TRBD1 is a possible D gene (6 bases). V was trimmed by 1 base and J by 4 bases, leaving 14 bases between them. CDR3 length: 16 amino acids. Germline CDR1 SGHDN, CDR2 FVKESK. CDR3 coding DNA: TGTGCCAGCAGCCAAGGAAGGTGGGGGCCTTACAATGAGCAGTTCTTC. Residues: CASSQGRWGPYNEQFF.

This chain links TRBV2 with TRBJ2-3; 8 nucleotides match TRBD1. V trimming: 6 bases; J trimming: 1 base; junction bases outside the gene matches: 9. The CDR3 covers 16 residues. Germline assignment: CDR1 SNHLY and CDR2 FYNNEI. CDR3 residues: CASRNQQTGGTDTQYF. As DNA, the CDR3 is TGTGCCAGCAGGAACCAACAGACAGGGGGCACAGATACGCAGTATTTT.

The chain is built from TRBV7-3 and TRBJ2-3; D may be TRBD1 (7 bases). V lost 4 bases, J lost 3 bases, and 11 bases lay in between. Germline CDR1 SGHTA, CDR2 FQGTGA. The CDR3 loop spans 14 amino acids. The CDR3 region has the DNA TGTGCCAGCAGCTCCCAGGGGGGAACAGATACGCAGTATTTT. It specifies CASSSQGGTDTQYF.

This chain uses TRBV10-3 with TRBJ1-5; a possible D gene is TRBD1 (5 bases). V was cut by 8 bases and J by 0 bases, with 11 bases left in between. The germline gives CDR1 ENHRY, CDR2 SYGVKD. The CDR3 length is 14 residues. Here the CDR3 reads CAISEGNSNQPQHF. The CDR3, as DNA: TGTGCCATCTCGGAGGGGAATAGCAATCAGCCCCAGCATTTT.

V is TRBV9 and J is TRBJ2-7, with D tentatively TRBD2 (5 bases). This CDR3 has 15 residues. CDR1 is SGDLS and CDR2 is YYNGEE in the germline V gene. The ends were cut back, 3 bases at V and 4 bases at J, with 17 bases in the middle. The CDR3 is CASSERLADTYEQYF. The CDR3 region has the DNA TGTGCCAGCAGCGAAAGGCTAGCTGATACTTACGAGCAGTACTTC.

V is TRBV9 and J is TRBJ2-3, with 9 bases lining up with TRBD2. The V segment lost 0 bases and the J segment 1 base; nucleotides outside the gene matches: 0. This CDR3 is 15 amino acids long. Germline V CDR1 and CDR2: SGDLS, YYNGEE. The CDR3 bases are TGTGCCAGCAGCGTAGGACTAGCGGGCACAGATACGCAGTATTTT. As protein: CASSVGLAGTDTQYF. Full variable domain (outside the CDR3, taken from reference TRBV9 and TRBJ2-3): DSGVTQTPKHLITATGQRVTLRCSPRSGDLSVYWYQQSLDQGLQFLIQYYNGEERAKGNILERFSAQQFPDLHSELNLSSLELGDSALYFCASSVGLAGTDTQYFGPGTRLTVL.

The DNA for the CDR3 is TGCAGCGTTGAGATGGGCAGCTACGAGCAGTACTTC. It translates to CSVEMGSYEQYF. V and J are TRBV29-1 and TRBJ2-7, with D uncertain. The CDR3 contains 12 residues. Germline V gene lookup returns CDR1 SQVTM and CDR2 ANQGSEA. Trimming took 3 bases from V and 3 from J, leaving 9 bases between them.

The chain carries TRBV5-6 and TRBJ1-1; 8 bases agree with TRBD1. The J segment lost 7 bases and the V segment lost 5 bases, leaving 4 bases of the junction unmatched. Germline values: CDR1 SGHDT, CDR2 YYEEEE. CDR3 length equals 12 residues. The CDR3 DNA is TGTGCCAGCAGTTGGACAGGGAATGAAGCTTTCTTT. This gives the protein CASSWTGNEAFF. The complete variable domain, with remaining parts taken from reference TRBV5-6 and TRBJ1-1, reads DAGVTQSPTHLIKTRGQQVTLRCSPKSGHDTVSWYQQALGQGPQFIFQYYEEEERQRGNFPDRFSGHQFPNYSSELNVNALLLGDSALYLCASSWTGNEAFFGQGTRLTVV.

The V gene is TRBV7-7, the J gene TRBJ1-5, with D unresolved. Germline V gene sequence: CDR1 SSHAT, CDR2 FNYEAQ (reference sequence). V was pared by 5 bases and J by 7 bases, with 15 bases between. The CDR3 is 14 residues long. The CDR3 nucleotides read TGTGCCAGCAGCCCGAAGGGCGGGGAGCAGCCCCAGCATTTT. Protein sequence: CASSPKGGEQPQHF.

The chain has TRBV4-2 and TRBJ2-3; 10 nucleotides line up with TRBD2. Germline trimming cut 4 bases from V and 3 bases from J; bases unmatched to any gene: 7. This CDR3 contains 16 residues. The germline gives CDR1 LGHNA, CDR2 YNFKEQ. CDR3 sequence (DNA): TGTGCCAGCAGCCCCGGCAGCGGGGGGGGAACAGATACGCAGTATTTT. This encodes CASSPGSGGGTDTQYF.

V and J are TRBV11-3 and TRBJ1-1, with a possible D match to TRBD1 (6 bases). This CDR3 is 13 amino acids long. Per the germline V gene, CDR1 is SGHNT and CDR2 is YENEEA. V dropped 5 bases and J dropped 3 bases, with 10 bases sitting between them. The CDR3 is CASSENRDTEAFF. CDR3 bases: TGTGCCAGCAGCGAAAACAGGGACACTGAAGCTTTCTTT.

The chain is built from TRBV6-1 and TRBJ2-1, with 10 bases fitting TRBD2. This CDR3 contains 14 residues. J lost 3 bases, V lost 8 bases, and 4 bases had no gene match. The germline V gene has CDR1 MNHNS and CDR2 SASEGT. The CDR3 sequence is CASGSGRDYNEQFF. CDR3 sequence (DNA): TGTGCCAGCGGGAGCGGGAGGGACTACAATGAGCAGTTCTTC.

This chain joins TRBV11-3 and TRBJ1-1, with D unresolved. CDR1 and CDR2 from the germline V gene are SGHNT and YENEEA. The CDR3 length is 13 residues. V gave up 5 bases and J gave up 4 bases, with 11 bases separating them. The CDR3 loop is CASSTEGGTEAFF. In DNA, the CDR3 is TGTGCCAGCAGCACCGAGGGAGGCACTGAAGCTTTCTTT.

The chain employs TRBV2 and TRBJ1-5; 9 nucleotides agree with TRBD1. Germline V gives CDR1 SNHLY, CDR2 FYNNEI. The CDR3 contains 15 residues. J was trimmed by 2 bases and V by 7 bases; bases with no gene match: 6. CDR3 amino acids: CASTPDRGGNQPQHF. The CDR3 nucleotides are TGTGCCAGCACTCCGGACAGGGGCGGCAATCAGCCCCAGCATTTT.

The DNA for the CDR3 is TGTGCCAGCAGCGCTGTGGTCAGGGGGCGGGCCGGGGAGCTGTTTTTT. This encodes CASSAVVRGRAGELFF. V is TRBV9 and J is TRBJ2-2, with TRBD1 identical over 8 bases. J was trimmed by 6 bases and V by 3 bases; bases with no gene match: 10. The CDR3 runs to 16 residues. Germline values: CDR1 SGDLS, CDR2 YYNGEE.

The chain recombines TRBV27 with TRBJ1-5; 7 bases map to TRBD1. Trimming at V came to 3 bases and at J to 4 bases, leaving 18 bases not matched to a gene. CDR1 and CDR2 (germline): MNHEY, SMNVEV (reference sequence). CDR3 length equals 19 residues. CDR3 sequence: CASSFEGTETGRGNQPQHF. The DNA of the CDR3 is TGTGCCAGCAGTTTCGAGGGGACCGAGACAGGGCGCGGAAATCAGCCCCAGCATTTT.

The chain employs TRBV4-2 and TRBJ2-3; no clear D gene. Looked up from germline, CDR1 is LGHNA and CDR2 is YNFKEQ. The germline V and J ends were trimmed by 3 bases and 0 bases, with 13 bases remaining between them. The CDR3 is made up of 16 amino acids. CDR3 coding DNA: TGTGCCAGCAGCCATACCCCTTCGAGGAGCACAGATACGCAGTATTTT. It specifies CASSHTPSRSTDTQYF.

V is TRBV5-1 and J is TRBJ1-1; D is perhaps TRBD1 (6 bases). Germline lookup yields CDR1 SGHRS and CDR2 YFSETQ. This CDR3 has 16 amino acids. V was trimmed by 0 bases and J by 2 bases, leaving 14 bases between them. The chain's CDR3 is CASSLALGARNTEAFF. For the CDR3, the DNA is TGCGCCAGCAGCTTGGCCTTGGGGGCGCGTAACACTGAAGCTTTCTTT.

The J gene is TRBJ1-5, the V gene TRBV5-4; D is undetermined. The V gene's germline CDR1 is SGHNT and CDR2 YYREEE (reference sequence). The CDR3 spans 16 residues. V dropped 0 bases and J dropped 4 bases, with 14 bases sitting between them. CDR3 protein: CASSLGGWTQNQPQHF. The CDR3 DNA follows: TGTGCCAGCAGCTTGGGAGGTTGGACTCAGAATCAGCCCCAGCATTTT. Supplemented by reference TRBV5-4 and TRBJ1-5, the full variable domain reads ETGVTQSPTHLIKTRGQQVTLRCSSQSGHNTVSWYQQALGQGPQFIFQYYREEENGRGNFPPRFSGLQFPNYSSELNVNALELDDSALYLCASSLGGWTQNQPQHFGDGTRLSIL.

The table lists this clone with a count of one. V usage is TRBV4-3 and J usage is TRBJ2-1; no clear D. Germline-derived CDR1 and CDR2 are LGHNA and YSLEER. V dropped 1 base and J dropped 12 bases, with 16 bases sitting between them. There are 14 residues in the CDR3. The CDR3 DNA reads TGCGCCAGCAGCCAAGGCTTAGGCTCCCTAGGGCAGTTCTTC. Amino acids: CASSQGLGSLGQFF.

V and J are TRBV7-8 and TRBJ2-7; TRBD1 agrees at 10 bases. CDR1 is SGHVS and CDR2 is FQNEAQ in the germline V gene. V was pared by 2 bases and J by 0 bases, with 4 bases of the junction left unmatched. The length of the CDR3 is 16 residues. The CDR3 region has the DNA TGTGCCAGCAGCTTAAGGGGGGACAGGGGCTCCTACGAGCAGTACTTC. Its translation: CASSLRGDRGSYEQYF.

CDR3 sequence: CASSLPTGGMNTEAFF. The DNA for the CDR3 is TGTGCCAGCAGCTTGCCGACAGGAGGCATGAACACTGAAGCTTTCTTT. The chain carries TRBV5-5 and TRBJ1-1; tentative D call: TRBD1 (6 bases). The V gene lost 1 base and the J gene lost 0 bases, with 13 bases spanning the gap. The germline gives CDR1 SGHKS, CDR2 YYEKEE (reference sequence). The CDR3 sequence is 16 residues long.

The genes are TRBV4-2 and TRBJ2-1; a weak D match, TRBD2 (6 bases). This CDR3 spans 16 amino acids. Trimming took off 2 bases at V and 5 bases at J, with 16 bases between the two ends. Germline V gene lookup returns CDR1 LGHNA and CDR2 YNFKEQ. CDR3 sequence: CASSQWFSSEDNEQFF. CDR3 DNA: TGTGCCAGCAGCCAATGGTTCTCTAGCGAGGACAATGAGCAGTTCTTC.

The chain combines TRBV6-6 with TRBJ1-5; D unclear. Per the germline V gene, CDR1 is MNHNY and CDR2 is SVGAGI (reference sequence). This CDR3 is 16 amino acids long. V was pared by 6 bases and J by 5 bases, with 20 bases between. The CDR3 DNA is TGTGCCAGCAGCCAAGGGAGGGAGCGGTTCGATCAGCCCCAGCATTTT. The encoded protein is CASSQGRERFDQPQHF.